Following are 12 T cell receptor beta chains from one sample sequenced in a study of blood T cell repertoires in COVID-19. Method: immunoSEQ multiplex PCR; TCRdb's copy keeps in-frame clones and lacks some. This sample has some 400,000 clones, with roughly 86% found just once. Material: peripheral blood. All receptors derive from a human donor in a cohort sampled during active COVID-19.

CDR3 loop: CASSLGTNNQPQHF. The CDR3 DNA sequence: TGTGCCAGCAGCTTGGGGACTAACAATCAGCCCCAGCATTTT. This chain links TRBV5-8 with TRBJ1-5; no reliable D call. V was shortened by 0 bases and J by 3 bases, with 7 bases between the two germline ends. The CDR3 loop spans 14 amino acids. Germline values: CDR1 SGHTS, CDR2 YDEGEE.

There are a few counts of this clone. CDR3 loop: CASSPRWGQYNEQFF. The CDR3 nucleotides are TGTGCCAGTAGCCCCAGATGGGGGCAATACAATGAGCAGTTCTTC. The chain carries TRBV19 and TRBJ2-1, with D maybe TRBD1 (6 bases). V lost 6 bases to trimming and J lost 4 bases, with 16 bases between them. Germline values: CDR1 LNHDA, CDR2 SQIVND (reference sequence). CDR3 size: 15 residues.

The V gene is TRBV30, the J gene TRBJ1-5; 7 nucleotides line up with TRBD1. The germline V gene encodes CDR1 GTSNPN and CDR2 SVGIG (reference sequence). The CDR3 totals 14 residues. V gave up 3 bases and J gave up 4 bases; unmatched junction bases: 6. The CDR3 nucleotides are TGTGCCTGGAGCCGGGACAGCCAAAATCAGCCCCAGCATTTT. Its protein product is CAWSRDSQNQPQHF. Drawing the rest from reference TRBV30 and TRBJ1-5, the complete variable domain is SQTIHQWPATLVQPVGSPLSLECTVEGTSNPNLYWYRQAAGRGLQLLFYSVGIGQISSEVPQNLSASRPQDRQFILSSKKLLLSDSGFYLCAWSRDSQNQPQHFGDGTRLSIL.

This rearrangement joins TRBV4-1 to TRBJ1-1, with 8 nucleotides matching TRBD1. The CDR3 has 15 amino acids. Trimming at V came to 3 bases and at J to 1 base, leaving 4 bases not matched to a gene. Germline V CDR1 and CDR2: MGHRA, YSYEKL. This CDR3 reads CASSHPTGGNTEAFF. The CDR3 DNA reads TGCGCCAGCAGCCACCCAACAGGGGGGAACACTGAAGCTTTCTTT.

The chain recombines TRBV3-1 (or the pseudogene TRBV3-2) with TRBJ2-7; 9 bases match TRBD2. This CDR3 contains 15 residues. With 1 base clipped from V and 7 bases from J, the junction kept 8 bases outside the gene matches. Germline values: CDR1 LGHDT, CDR2 YNNKEL (reference sequence). The CDR3 protein is CASSQGGGGAEEQYF. The DNA of the CDR3 is TGTGCCAGCAGCCAAGGTGGCGGGGGGGCGGAGGAGCAGTACTTC.

Only one count was recorded for this clone. The chain carries TRBV6-5 and TRBJ1-2; unclear D gene. This CDR3 comprises 12 residues. Germline CDR1 is MNHEY and CDR2 is SVGAGI. The V gene lost 7 bases and the J gene lost 3 bases, with 9 bases spanning the gap. CDR3 sequence (DNA): TGTGCCAGCACAGTGGGAGACTATGGCTACACCTTC. This sequence encodes CASTVGDYGYTF.

The J gene is TRBJ1-1, the V gene TRBV7-2; D unclear. Trimming removed 5 bases at V and 4 bases at J, with 14 bases between. This CDR3 contains 14 residues. The germline V gene encodes CDR1 SGHTA and CDR2 FQGNSA. The CDR3 DNA sequence: TGTGCCAGCAGCCAAGGCCCTCGGGGCACTGAAGCTTTCTTT. It translates to CASSQGPRGTEAFF.

V usage is TRBV3-1 (or the pseudogene TRBV3-2) and J usage is TRBJ2-7, with 8 positions matching TRBD2. This CDR3 region has 14 residues. Germline CDR1 reads LGHDT; CDR2 reads YNNKEL (reference sequence). V lost 4 bases, J lost 4 bases, and 6 bases stayed unmatched. In DNA, the CDR3 is TGTGCCAGCAGCCCCCCGGGGGGGCTTTACGAGCAGTACTTC. It yields the protein CASSPPGGLYEQYF.

The V call is TRBV30, the J call TRBJ1-6; D uncertain. Germline CDR1 and CDR2: GTSNPN and SVGIG (reference sequence). V was cut by 0 bases and J by 8 bases, with 8 bases left in between. The CDR3 is made up of 13 amino acids. The CDR3 region is CAWSVILDSPLHF. The DNA of the CDR3 is TGTGCCTGGAGTGTAATATTAGATTCACCCCTCCACTTT.

The chain recombines TRBV15 with TRBJ1-1; D is uncertain. Germline values: CDR1 LNHNV, CDR2 YYDKDF (reference sequence). V was clipped by 0 bases and J by 4 bases, with 9 bases between them. The CDR3 contains 14 residues. This CDR3 is CATSRERLITEAFF. In DNA form, the CDR3 reads TGTGCCACCAGCAGAGAAAGACTTATCACTGAAGCTTTCTTT.

This chain uses TRBV2 with TRBJ2-3; TRBD1 is a possible D gene (5 bases). This CDR3 has 15 residues. Germline CDR1 and CDR2: SNHLY and FYNNEI. V shed 8 bases and J shed 0 bases, with 15 bases lying between them. The CDR3 DNA sequence: TGTGCCAGCGAAGAGACAGTAACTAGCACAGATACGCAGTATTTT. As protein: CASEETVTSTDTQYF.

The J gene is TRBJ2-7, the V gene TRBV7-9; a weak D match, TRBD1 (5 bases). CDR3 length: 16 amino acids. The germline V gene encodes CDR1 SEHNR and CDR2 FQNEAQ (reference sequence). Trimming stripped 2 bases from V and 2 bases from J, with 16 bases between. CDR3 sequence (DNA): TGTGCCAGCAGCTTAACTGTAGGTGTCAGGGCCTACGAGCAGTACTTC. Translated, it gives CASSLTVGVRAYEQYF.